These 29 T cell receptor beta chains were all obtained from the same sample, sequenced in a study of T cells in Graves' hyperthyroidism and ophthalmopathy. Template material for amplifying TCR beta CDR3 regions consisted of RNA transcripts. The HTBI primer set drove a first-round RT-PCR of the TCR CDR3. TCRdb processed the multiplex PCR reads anew with MiXCR; each CDR3 protein has one entry. The data hold more than 450,000 distinct CDR3 sequences, with 14% observed a single time. Sequencing used blood. The receptors stem from a woman aged 40 to 49 with Graves' hyperthyroidism.

This clonotype was seen ten or more times. The genes are TRBV5-4 and TRBJ2-5; D is perhaps TRBD1 (6 bases). V was clipped by 2 bases and J by 2 bases, with 10 bases between them. CDR1 and CDR2 from the germline V gene are SGHNT and YYREEE (reference sequence). The CDR3 sequence is 14 residues long. The CDR3: CASSFAQGQETQYF. CDR3 DNA sequence: TGTGCCAGCAGCTTCGCCCAGGGGCAAGAGACCCAGTACTTC.

CDR3 amino acids: CASSPIGPSGGGANEQFF. The CDR3 bases are TGTGCCAGCTCACCAATTGGGCCTAGCGGAGGTGGAGCCAATGAGCAGTTCTTC. The rearrangement uses TRBV18 and TRBJ2-1, with TRBD2 identical over 7 bases. CDR1 KGHSH and CDR2 LQKENI come from the germline V gene. With 2 bases clipped from V and 6 bases from J, the junction kept 16 bases outside the gene matches. CDR3 length: 18 amino acids. The full variable domain, rest sourced from reference TRBV18 and TRBJ2-1, is NAGVMQNPRHLVRRRGQEARLRCSPMKGHSHVYWYRQLPEEGLKFMVYLQKENIIDESGMPKERFSAEFPKEGPSILRIQQVVRGDSAAYFCASSPIGPSGGGANEQFFGPGTRLTVL.

This clonotype was recorded at least ten times. This chain uses TRBV6-6 with TRBJ2-7; the D gene is possibly TRBD2 (6 bases). This CDR3 has 18 amino acids. Germline V gene lookup returns CDR1 MNHNY and CDR2 SVGAGI (reference sequence). Trimming removed 2 bases at V and 2 bases at J, with 22 bases between. CDR3 protein: CASSYASAGTESPYEQYF. The CDR3 region has the DNA TGTGCCAGCAGTTACGCAAGTGCGGGAACTGAATCTCCCTACGAGCAGTACTTC.

This rearrangement joins TRBV9 to TRBJ2-1; 8 bases agree with TRBD2. The V gene end was trimmed by 0 bases and the J gene end by 7 bases; junction bases not matched to a gene: 6. This CDR3 has 15 residues. The germline V gene encodes CDR1 SGDLS and CDR2 YYNGEE. The CDR3: CASSVAGLAQNEQFF. In DNA, the CDR3 is TGTGCCAGCAGCGTAGCAGGACTAGCTCAAAATGAGCAGTTCTTC.

There are a few counts of this clonotype. The CDR3, as DNA: TGTGCCAGCAGCTTAGTCAGCGGACTAGCGGGGACCTACAATGAGCAGTTCTTC. Its translation is CASSLVSGLAGTYNEQFF. This sequence joins TRBV7-8 and TRBJ2-1, with 12 bases aligning to TRBD2. The trim removed 1 base at V and 2 bases at J, leaving 6 bases unmatched. The germline CDR1 and CDR2 sequences are SGHVS and FQNEAQ. There are 18 residues in the CDR3.

Here the CDR3 DNA reads TGTGCCAGCAGTCGCAGGACTAGCCCGAACACCGGGGAGCTGTTTTTT. It encodes CASSRRTSPNTGELFF. This rearrangement joins TRBV27 to TRBJ2-2; 8 nucleotides match TRBD2. Per the germline V gene, CDR1 is MNHEY and CDR2 is SMNVEV (reference sequence). The CDR3 sequence is 16 residues long. J was trimmed by 0 bases and V by 5 bases; bases with no gene match: 5.

This clonotype was recorded many times. V usage is TRBV6-1 and J usage is TRBJ2-7; D call uncertain. Deletions cut 8 bases from V and 3 bases from J, with 14 bases between. Germline V gives CDR1 MNHNS, CDR2 SASEGT. The CDR3 is 13 amino acids. CDR3 coding DNA: TGTGCCAGCCGGCTGGCTCCTAACTACGAGCAGTACTTC. Amino acid sequence: CASRLAPNYEQYF.

This clonotype was counted at least ten times. The chain has TRBV2 and TRBJ2-5; 8 nucleotides line up with TRBD1. The CDR3 consists of 14 residues. Germline assignment: CDR1 SNHLY and CDR2 FYNNEI. With V trimmed by 7 bases and J by 4 bases, 8 bases remained unmatched. The CDR3 DNA is TGTGCCAGCAACGACAGGGGTAATAGAGAGACCCAGTACTTC. This gives the protein CASNDRGNRETQYF.

This clonotype was recorded many times. The V call is TRBV10-3, the J call TRBJ2-3, with a possible D match to TRBD2 (6 bases). V was pared by 6 bases and J by 4 bases, with 14 bases between. CDR3 size: 14 residues. In germline, CDR1 is ENHRY, CDR2 SYGVKD. The CDR3 protein is CAIRTSRGSDTQYF. CDR3 DNA sequence: TGTGCCATCAGGACTAGTCGTGGGTCAGATACGCAGTATTTT.

The chain joins TRBV3-1 to TRBJ2-7; 8 bases agree with TRBD1. This CDR3 has 14 amino acids. Germline V gives CDR1 LGHDT, CDR2 YNNKEL (reference sequence). The V and J ends lost 1 base and 5 bases, in that order; junction bases with no gene match: 4. CDR3 DNA sequence: TGTGCCAGCAGCCAAGTAGACAGGGGCCACGAGCAGTACTTC. It codes for CASSQVDRGHEQYF.

The table lists this clonotype with many counts. The V call is TRBV6-5, the J call TRBJ2-7; possibly TRBD2 for D (6 bases). Germline V lookup: CDR1 MNHEY, CDR2 SVGAGI. The CDR3 runs 18 residues. Trimming took off 2 bases at V and 5 bases at J, with 25 bases between the two ends. The CDR3 nucleotides read TGTGCCAGCAGTTACACGACCCCCAGCGCCCCCGGGAGAAACGAGCAGTACTTC. Protein product: CASSYTTPSAPGRNEQYF.

This clonotype showed up many times. J is TRBJ1-4 and V is TRBV2; D might be TRBD1 (6 bases). The CDR3 consists of 18 residues. In germline, CDR1 is SNHLY, CDR2 FYNNEI. Trimming pared 6 bases from V and 0 bases from J, leaving 20 bases between. The CDR3 sequence is CASSDRTELGTTNEKLFF. CDR3 bases: TGTGCCAGCAGCGACCGGACAGAGCTGGGGACAACTAATGAAAAACTGTTTTTT.

V and J are TRBV10-3 and TRBJ2-3; 12 bases match TRBD2. V was pared by 6 bases and J by 0 bases, with 1 base of the junction left unmatched. CDR3 length equals 15 residues. Per germline, CDR1 ENHRY and CDR2 SYGVKD. The CDR3 sequence: CAIRGTSGSTDTQYF. DNA of the CDR3: TGTGCCATCAGAGGGACTAGCGGGAGCACAGATACGCAGTATTTT.

The sample holds one count of this clonotype. The chain is built from TRBV18 and TRBJ2-6; TRBD1 aligns across 8 bases. Per germline, CDR1 KGHSH and CDR2 LQKENI. This CDR3 comprises 16 residues. V shed 4 bases, J shed 0 bases, and the junction held 2 bases outside the gene matches. CDR3 coding DNA: TGTGCCAGCTCACTCGGACAGGGCTCTGGGGCCAACGTCCTGACTTTC. Its translation is CASSLGQGSGANVLTF.

This chain joins TRBV6-1 and TRBJ1-3; possible D gene TRBD1, 6 bases. This CDR3 comprises 16 residues. Trimming pared 3 bases from V and 8 bases from J, leaving 20 bases between. Germline CDR1 reads MNHNS; CDR2 reads SASEGT. CDR3 in DNA: TGTGCCAGCAGTGAGGTGGAGTCGGGGGGCAAGGACACCATATATTTT. This encodes CASSEVESGGKDTIYF.

This clonotype has ten or more counts. The gene calls are TRBV5-1 and TRBJ2-1; 10 bases agree with TRBD1. Trimming took 1 base from V and 7 from J; bases not matched to a gene: 5. Germline V CDR1 and CDR2: SGHRS, YFSETQ. This CDR3 is 15 amino acids long. The CDR3 loop is CASSLWGDRGNEQFF. CDR3 nucleotides: TGCGCCAGCAGCTTGTGGGGGGACAGGGGTAATGAGCAGTTCTTC.

This clonotype was seen many times. This chain uses TRBV7-9 with TRBJ1-1; maybe TRBD1 (5 bases). Germline CDR1 and CDR2: SEHNR and FQNEAQ (reference sequence). Trimming shortened V by 6 bases and J by 1 base, and 12 bases separated the two germline ends. The CDR3 length is 14 residues. The CDR3 reads CASRGGGGNTEAFF. In nucleotides, the CDR3 is TGTGCCAGCAGGGGTGGTGGGGGGAACACTGAAGCTTTCTTT.

This clonotype has a handful of counts. The V gene is TRBV6-1, the J gene TRBJ1-2; no firm D call. The CDR3 contains 14 residues. Deletions cut 2 bases from V and 4 bases from J, with 11 bases between. Germline values: CDR1 MNHNS, CDR2 SASEGT. The CDR3 is CASSENGPSYGYTF. Written as DNA, the CDR3 is TGTGCCAGCAGTGAAAATGGTCCGAGCTATGGCTACACCTTC.

This rearrangement joins TRBV7-9 to TRBJ1-2; D ambiguous. V lost 7 bases and J lost 3, with 15 bases in between. The CDR3 is 14 amino acids. Germline-derived CDR1 and CDR2 are SEHNR and FQNEAQ (reference sequence). The CDR3 region is CASNPNPADYGYTF. The CDR3 DNA reads as TGTGCCAGCAACCCCAACCCCGCTGACTATGGCTACACCTTC.

This clonotype was detected ten times or more. The rearrangement joins TRBV7-6 to TRBJ2-1; 9 nucleotides agree with TRBD2. The CDR3 has 14 residues. The J segment lost 9 bases and the V segment lost 5 bases, leaving 8 bases of the junction unmatched. Germline-derived CDR1 and CDR2 are SGHVS and FNYEAQ. The CDR3 DNA reads as TGTGCCAGCAGCCTCTCGGTTAGCGGGAGTGAGCAGTTCTTC. Protein: CASSLSVSGSEQFF. Full variable domain (rest looked up from reference TRBV7-6 and TRBJ2-1): GAGVSQSPRYKVTKRGQDVALRCDPISGHVSLYWYRQALGQGPEFLTYFNYEAQQDKSGLPNDRFSAERPEGSISTLTIQRTEQRDSAMYRCASSLSVSGSEQFFGPGTRLTVL.

The rearrangement uses TRBV7-2 and TRBJ2-3, with TRBD2 matching 8 bases. The trim removed 5 bases at V and 4 bases at J, leaving 11 bases unmatched. This CDR3 has 16 amino acids. Per the germline V gene, CDR1 is SGHTA and CDR2 is FQGNSA. The CDR3 reads CASSQPSGRGADTQYF. Written as DNA, the CDR3 is TGTGCCAGCAGCCAGCCAAGCGGGAGAGGCGCAGATACGCAGTATTTT.

The CDR3, as DNA: TGTGCCAGCAGCGTAGGCGGGCATCTAACGAACACTGAAGCTTTCTTT. Translation gives CASSVGGHLTNTEAFF. J is TRBJ1-1 and V is TRBV9; D gene uncertain. Germline V gene sequence: CDR1 SGDLS, CDR2 YYNGEE. The CDR3 spans 16 residues. V was trimmed by 0 bases and J by 1 base, leaving 13 bases between them.

CDR3 bases: TGCAGCGTTGAGACTACCGGGACAGGGATGAACACTGAAGCTTTCTTT. It codes for CSVETTGTGMNTEAFF. The V and J genes are TRBV29-1 and TRBJ1-1; TRBD1 matches at 9 bases. Germline-derived CDR1 and CDR2 are SQVTM and ANQGSEA. This CDR3 has 16 amino acids. Unmatched junction bases numbered 8, after V lost 3 bases and J lost 0 bases.

This clonotype was recorded many times. The chain links TRBV4-2 to TRBJ1-1; D not resolved. The CDR3 is 13 residues long. V was cut by 0 bases and J by 7 bases, with 9 bases left in between. Looked up from germline, CDR1 is LGHNA and CDR2 is YNFKEQ. The CDR3 loop is CASSQDGQREAFF. CDR3 sequence (DNA): TGTGCCAGCAGCCAAGATGGGCAGCGTGAAGCTTTCTTT.

At least ten counts were recorded for this clonotype. This chain connects TRBV28 to TRBJ2-1, with 14 bases lining up with TRBD2. With V trimmed by 5 bases and J by 9 bases, 12 bases remained unmatched. The CDR3 has 17 amino acids. Germline CDR1 MDHEN, CDR2 SYDVKM. The DNA for the CDR3 is TGTGCCAGCAGTCTCCACAGACTAGCGGGAGGGCCTATTGAGCAGTTCTTC. Residues: CASSLHRLAGGPIEQFF.

In DNA form, the CDR3 reads TGTGCCAGCAGCGTAGAGGGGGATGGCATGGATTCACCCCTCCACTTT. Amino acids: CASSVEGDGMDSPLHF. The gene calls are TRBV9 and TRBJ1-6; D perhaps matches TRBD1 (6 bases). The CDR3 sequence is 16 residues long. V lost 0 bases to trimming and J lost 8 bases, with 15 bases between them. Germline assignment: CDR1 SGDLS and CDR2 YYNGEE.

In its sample, this clonotype was seen many times. The chain joins TRBV20-1 to TRBJ1-2; tentatively, D is TRBD1 (5 bases). This CDR3 has 15 amino acids. Germline CDR1 DFQATT, CDR2 SNEGSKA (reference sequence). The V gene lost 0 bases and the J gene lost 2 bases, with 13 bases spanning the gap. This chain's CDR3 is CSARDGGAANYGYTF. The CDR3 nucleotides read TGCAGTGCTAGAGATGGTGGGGCAGCGAACTATGGCTACACCTTC.

This clonotype showed up many times. The rearrangement joins TRBV12-3 or TRBV12-4 to TRBJ2-2, with a weak D call TRBD2 (5 bases). The V and J ends lost 5 bases and 8 bases respectively, with 21 bases between them. This CDR3 region has 16 residues. CDR3: CASSTTGVFRWGELFF. CDR3 nucleotide sequence: TGTGCCAGCAGTACGACCGGGGTCTTTCGATGGGGGGAGCTGTTTTTT.

This rearrangement joins TRBV7-9 to TRBJ2-1; 14 bases agree with TRBD2. With V trimmed by 2 bases and J by 6 bases, 12 bases remained unmatched. The CDR3 sequence is 19 residues long. Germline CDR1 reads SEHNR; CDR2 reads FQNEAQ (reference sequence). The CDR3 nucleotides are TGTGCCAGCAGCTTATTGGCGGGACTAGCGGGAGCGCGAATCAATGAGCAGTTCTTC. Encoded protein: CASSLLAGLAGARINEQFF.